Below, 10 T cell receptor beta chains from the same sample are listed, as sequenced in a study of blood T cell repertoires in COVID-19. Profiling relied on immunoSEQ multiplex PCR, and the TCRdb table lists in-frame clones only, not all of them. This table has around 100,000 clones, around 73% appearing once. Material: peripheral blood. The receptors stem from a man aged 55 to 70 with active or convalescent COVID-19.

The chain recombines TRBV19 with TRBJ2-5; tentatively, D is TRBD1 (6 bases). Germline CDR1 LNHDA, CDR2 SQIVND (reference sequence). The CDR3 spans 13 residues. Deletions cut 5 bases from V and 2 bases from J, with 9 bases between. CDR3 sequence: CASSHQGQETQYF. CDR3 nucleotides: TGTGCCAGTAGTCACCAGGGGCAAGAGACCCAGTACTTC.

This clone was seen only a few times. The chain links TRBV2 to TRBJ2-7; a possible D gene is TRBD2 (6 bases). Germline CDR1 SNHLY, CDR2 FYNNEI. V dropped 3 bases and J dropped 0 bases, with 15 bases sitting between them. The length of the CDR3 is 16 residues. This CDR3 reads CASSERGLGSSYEQYF. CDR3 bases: TGTGCCAGCAGTGAGAGGGGACTGGGCAGCTCCTACGAGCAGTACTTC.

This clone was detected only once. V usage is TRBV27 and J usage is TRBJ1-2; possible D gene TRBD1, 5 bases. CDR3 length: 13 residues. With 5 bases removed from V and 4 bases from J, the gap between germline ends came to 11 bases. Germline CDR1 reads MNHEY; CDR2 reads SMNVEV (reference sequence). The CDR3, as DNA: TGTGCCAGCAGTATCCTCGGGGGCTATGGCTACACCTTC. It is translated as CASSILGGYGYTF.

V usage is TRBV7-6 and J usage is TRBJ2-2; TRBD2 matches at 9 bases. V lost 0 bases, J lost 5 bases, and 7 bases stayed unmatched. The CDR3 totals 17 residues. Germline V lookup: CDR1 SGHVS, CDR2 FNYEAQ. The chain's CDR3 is CASSLATSGGGTGELFF. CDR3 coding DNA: TGTGCCAGCAGCTTAGCGACTAGCGGAGGGGGGACCGGGGAGCTGTTTTTT.

The CDR3 loop is CASSQASGSLPSSTDTQYF. The CDR3 DNA reads TGTGCCAGCAGCCAAGCCAGCGGGAGCCTTCCTTCTAGCACAGATACGCAGTATTTT. The genes are TRBV3-1 (or the pseudogene TRBV3-2) and TRBJ2-3; 8 bases line up with TRBD2. V shed 1 base, J shed 0 bases, and the junction held 12 bases outside the gene matches. Germline-derived CDR1 and CDR2 are LGHDT and YNNKEL (reference sequence). The CDR3 covers 19 residues.

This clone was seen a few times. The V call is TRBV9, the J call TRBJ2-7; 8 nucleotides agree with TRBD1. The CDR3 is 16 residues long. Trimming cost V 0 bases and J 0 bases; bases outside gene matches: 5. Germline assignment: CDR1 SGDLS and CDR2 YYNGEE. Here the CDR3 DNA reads TGTGCCAGCAGCGTAGAAGGGACAGGTGGCTCCTACGAGCAGTACTTC. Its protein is CASSVEGTGGSYEQYF.

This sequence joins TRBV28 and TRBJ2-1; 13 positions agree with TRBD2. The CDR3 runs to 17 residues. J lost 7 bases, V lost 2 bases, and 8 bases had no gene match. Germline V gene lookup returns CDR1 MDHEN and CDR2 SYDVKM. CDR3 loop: CASSLRTSGRWGNEQFF. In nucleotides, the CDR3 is TGTGCCAGCAGTTTAAGGACTAGCGGGAGATGGGGGAATGAGCAGTTCTTC.

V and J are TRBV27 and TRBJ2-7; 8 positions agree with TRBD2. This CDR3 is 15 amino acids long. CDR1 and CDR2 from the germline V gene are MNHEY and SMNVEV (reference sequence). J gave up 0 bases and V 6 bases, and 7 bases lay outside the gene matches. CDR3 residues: CASRGTSGSSYEQYF. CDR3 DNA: TGTGCCAGCAGGGGAACTAGCGGTAGCTCCTACGAGCAGTACTTC.

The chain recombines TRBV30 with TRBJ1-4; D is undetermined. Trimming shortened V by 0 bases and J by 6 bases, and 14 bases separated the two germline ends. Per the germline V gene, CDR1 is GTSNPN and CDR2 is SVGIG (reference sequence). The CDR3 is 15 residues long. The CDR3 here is CAWSVRGIGDEKLFF. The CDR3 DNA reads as TGTGCCTGGAGTGTACGAGGGATAGGAGATGAAAAACTGTTTTTT.

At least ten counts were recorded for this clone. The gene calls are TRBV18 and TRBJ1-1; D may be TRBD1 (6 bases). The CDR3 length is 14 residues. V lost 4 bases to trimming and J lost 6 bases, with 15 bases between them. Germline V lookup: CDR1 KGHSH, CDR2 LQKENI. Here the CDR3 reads CASSLFGGLSEAFF. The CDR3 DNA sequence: TGTGCCAGCTCACTCTTCGGGGGGCTCTCTGAAGCTTTCTTT.